This T cell receptor (beta chain) comes out of a study of human T cells and chemical hapten exposure. The time point was: pre-sensitization, week 0. Documented treatment: therapeutic diphenylcyclopropenone sensitization with weekly scalp DPC. This clonotype has a count of ten or more. TCRdb independently ran MiXCR on the RACE reads; one entry per CDR3 protein. The sample includes more than 250,000 distinct CDR3 sequences, around 7.3% of them seen just once. From germline, CDR1 is MNHEY and CDR2 SVGEGT. CDR3 size: 14 residues. V lost 6 bases, J lost 0 bases, and 9 bases lay in between. Specimen: whole blood, collected in connection with sensitization to the hapten diphenylcyclopropenone (DPC). The chain carries TRBV6-2 or TRBV6-3 and TRBJ1-5; the D gene is possibly TRBD1 (6 bases). The TCR originated in a man aged 18-30 years with alopecia areata. Some clones in this sample may be carry-over from other donors' samples. The CDR3 spells CASSDRISNQPQHF. The CDR3 region has the DNA TGTGCCAGCAGCGACAGGATTAGCAATCAGCCCCAGCATTTT.